Listed below are T cell receptor beta chains from one sample, sequenced in a study of blood T cells in healthy people across ages. TCRdb called the 5' RACE reads again in MiXCR, with one record for every CDR3 protein. The data show 630,000 or so distinct CDR3 sequences, 32% seen once. The sample taken for sequencing was blood. These receptor sequences come from a woman of 80 years or more in good health. Both conserved end residues are part of each CDR3. The order of the fields is D gene, CDR3 length, J gene, V gene, clone size, CDR3 DNA, CDR3 protein. The D gene is left open where the match is weak. Some rows mark clone size as missing; the rest say once, few, many or name a class of expanded clone.

>-|15|TRBJ2-5|TRBV5-1|many
TGCGCCAGCACCAACGGAGAAGGATACCAAGAGACCCAGTACTTC
CASTNGEGYQETQYF
>TRBD1|14|TRBJ1-1|TRBV6-6|many
TGTGCCAGCAGTTCCGACGGGACAGCCCTTGAAGCTTTCTTT
CASSSDGTALEAFF
>TRBD2|20|TRBJ2-2|TRBV20-1|-
TGCAGTGCTTTGGGACTAGCGGGGTCCTACAGCAACGCGAACACCGGGGAGCTGTTTTTT
CSALGLAGSYSNANTGELFF
>TRBD1|15|TRBJ2-7|TRBV20-1|many
TGCAGTGCTAGAGACCCGGGACAGGTTCGAGGGGAGCAGTACTTC
CSARDPGQVRGEQYF
>TRBD2|17|TRBJ2-5|TRBV5-1|many
TGCGCCAGCAGCTTGACTAAAGCGGGACTAGCGGGAGAGACCCAGTACTTC
CASSLTKAGLAGETQYF
>TRBD1|15|TRBJ2-5|TRBV18|many
TGTGCCAGCTCACCAACGGACAGGCTAGGGGAGACCCAGTACTTC
CASSPTDRLGETQYF
>TRBD1|15|TRBJ2-2|TRBV6-5|-
TGTGCCAGCAGTAGAACAGGGGGCAGGACCGGGGAGCTGTTTTTT
CASSRTGGRTGELFF
>-|10|TRBJ2-5|TRBV20-1|many
TGCAGTGCTAGAGAGGTGACCCAGTACTTC
CSAREVTQYF
>-|14|TRBJ2-3|TRBV5-1|-
TGCGCCAGCAGCACCCGACTCCTCGGGGATACGCAGTATTTT
CASSTRLLGDTQYF
>TRBD1|14|TRBJ1-5|TRBV12-3/TRBV12-4|many
TGTGCCAGCAGGCCGGGACAGGGTAATCAGCCCCAGCATTTT
CASRPGQGNQPQHF
>-|13|TRBJ2-4|TRBV28|-
TGTGCCTCCGGCAAGATAACCAAAAACATTCAGTATTTC
CASGKITKNIQYF
>-|13|TRBJ1-1|TRBV10-3|-
TGTGCCATCACGGGTGGCAGGAGCACTGAAGCTTTCTTT
CAITGGRSTEAFF
>-|14|TRBJ2-5|TRBV24-1|many
TGTGCCACCAGTGATTTAGGGGCGGGGGAGACCCAGTACTTC
CATSDLGAGETQYF
>TRBD1|12|TRBJ2-7|TRBV6-5|many
TGTGCCAGCGGGGGGACAGGGTACGAGCAGTACTTC
CASGGTGYEQYF
>TRBD1|13|TRBJ1-2|TRBV29-1|many
TGCAGCGGGGGGACAGGAAAAAACTATGGCTACACCTTC
CSGGTGKNYGYTF
>TRBD1|16|TRBJ1-2|TRBV6-1|-
TGTGCCAGCAGTGAAGGAGCTAACAGGGGACTTTATGGCTACACCTTC
CASSEGANRGLYGYTF
>TRBD1|17|TRBJ1-5|TRBV15|many
TGTGCCACCAGCAGAGATTTAGGGACAGGGAAAAATCAGCCCCAGCATTTT
CATSRDLGTGKNQPQHF
>-|16|TRBJ2-7|TRBV6-2/TRBV6-3|many
TGTGCCAGCAGTTACTCTTATCCCCGGGACGCCTACGAGCAGTACTTC
CASSYSYPRDAYEQYF
>TRBD1|15|TRBJ1-5|TRBV20-1|many
TGCAGTGCTAGTCTGGGACAGGGGACCCATCAGCCCCAGCATTTT
CSASLGQGTHQPQHF
>-|14|TRBJ1-2|TRBV2|few
TGTGCCAGCACCGCGGACACGTCTAACTATGGCTACACCTTC
CASTADTSNYGYTF
>-|13|TRBJ1-2|TRBV6-5|many
TGTGCCAGCAGTGAGGGGGTTGGCTATGGCTACACCTTC
CASSEGVGYGYTF
>-|12|TRBJ1-2|TRBV5-1|-
TGCGCCAGCAGGGGGCTGGACTGTGGCTACACCTTC
CASRGLDCGYTF
>-|16|TRBJ1-2|TRBV30|many
TGTGCCTGGAGGACTTTTCGGGGGTTGGTGGGCTATGGCTACACCTTC
CAWRTFRGLVGYGYTF
>TRBD1|15|TRBJ1-2|TRBV25-1|-
TGTGCCAGCAGTGCCCAGGGACAGGGCAACTATGGCTACACCTTC
CASSAQGQGNYGYTF
>-|13|TRBJ2-2|TRBV7-2|few
TGTGCCAGCCCCTACACGAACACCGGGGAGCTGTTTTTT
CASPYTNTGELFF